A single sample is the source of the 11 T cell receptor beta chains below, sequenced in a study of early stage breast cancer tumors (dated by TCRdb to the late 2010s). Library method: the immunoSEQ multiplex PCR assay. What TCRdb holds here is the immuneACCESS table cut down to in-frame rearrangements. Part of the clones is not present; checked against another copy, under half of the missing clones reflect an unresolved V gene, and the others are unexplained. This sample is represented by about 72,000 clones; approximately 80% of them were singletons. Together, the top ten hold 3% to 3.5% of the sample. What was sequenced was blood. Receptors originate from a person in their 60s with breast cancer.

The chain uses TRBV6-1 and TRBJ2-7, with no clear D. Germline CDR1 MNHNS, CDR2 SASEGT. The ends were cut back, 7 bases at V and 6 bases at J, with 13 bases in the middle. CDR3 length: 12 amino acids. As DNA, the CDR3 is TGTGCCAGCAAAGACTTACTTCTCGAGCAGTACTTC. Translated, it gives CASKDLLLEQYF.

The rearrangement links TRBV27 to TRBJ2-5; 14 bases align to TRBD2. CDR1 is MNHEY and CDR2 is SMNVEV in the germline V gene (reference sequence). Trimming cost V 6 bases and J 2 bases; bases outside gene matches: 8. The CDR3 runs 17 residues. CDR3 nucleotides: TGTGCCAGCAGCCGAGGACTAGCGGGGGGCCCTCAAGAGACCCAGTACTTC. Translation gives CASSRGLAGGPQETQYF.

The chain joins TRBV7-2 to TRBJ2-7; tentatively, D is TRBD2 (7 bases). The V end was cut by 5 bases, the J end by 2 bases, with 16 bases between. The germline CDR1 and CDR2 sequences are SGHTA and FQGNSA. The CDR3 sequence is 15 residues long. CDR3 protein: CASSQGRGQTYEQYF. The DNA of the CDR3 is TGTGCCAGCAGCCAGGGGAGGGGTCAGACCTACGAGCAGTACTTC.

In its sample, this clone was seen once. The chain couples TRBV21-1 to TRBJ2-7. TRBV21-1 corresponds to a pseudogene. The CDR3 has 21 residues. The CDR3 region is CASSKGHQGLANSFKSYEQYF. For the CDR3, the DNA is TGTGCCAGCAGCAAGGGACACCAGGGACTCGCAAACTCGTTCAAGTCCTACGAGCAGTACTTC.

The chain has TRBV7-8 and TRBJ2-7, with TRBD2 identical over 7 bases. The junction had 7 bases not matched to a gene; V was cut back by 5 bases and J by 3 bases. This CDR3 contains 14 residues. Germline CDR1 SGHVS, CDR2 FQNEAQ. CDR3 region: CASSPRDYNYEQYF. The CDR3 DNA sequence: TGTGCCAGCAGCCCTCGGGACTATAACTACGAGCAGTACTTC.

This rearrangement joins TRBV2 to TRBJ1-6; maybe TRBD1 (5 bases). Per germline, CDR1 SNHLY and CDR2 FYNNEI. Trimming shortened V by 0 bases and J by 8 bases, and 8 bases separated the two germline ends. The CDR3 spans 14 residues. CDR3: CASSEAGRDSPLHF. CDR3 DNA: TGTGCCAGCAGTGAAGCGGGCAGGGATTCACCCCTCCACTTT. Together with reference TRBV2 and TRBJ1-6, the CDR3 gives the full variable domain: EPEVTQTPSHQVTQMGQEVILRCVPISNHLYFYWYRQILGQKVEFLVSFYNNEISEKSEIFDDQFSVERPDGSNFTLKIRSTKLEDSAMYFCASSEAGRDSPLHFGNGTRLTVT.

The chain couples TRBV2 to TRBJ2-1, with TRBD2 matching 8 bases. The V segment lost 2 bases and the J segment 9 bases; nucleotides outside the gene matches: 9. This CDR3 has 15 amino acids. Germline values: CDR1 SNHLY, CDR2 FYNNEI. The CDR3 bases are TGTGCCAGCAGTGAAAAGTTAGCGGGACTTGGTGAGCAGTTCTTC. This sequence encodes CASSEKLAGLGEQFF.

This clone was counted only a few times. The chain combines TRBV5-6 with TRBJ1-6, with TRBD1 identical over 12 bases. CDR1 is SGHDT, CDR2 YYEEEE, per germline. The CDR3 totals 17 residues. Unmatched junction bases numbered 7, after V lost 2 bases and J lost 7 bases. The CDR3, as DNA: TGTGCCAGCAGCTTCGATGGGACAGGGGGCCGGAATTCACCCCTCCACTTT. This codes for CASSFDGTGGRNSPLHF.

The gene calls are TRBV6-5 and TRBJ1-4; a weak D match, TRBD1 (5 bases). Germline V CDR1 and CDR2: MNHEY, SVGAGI. V lost 6 bases, J lost 5 bases, and 13 bases lay in between. The CDR3 is 14 residues long. Here the CDR3 reads CASRYTGKNEKLFF. The CDR3 DNA reads TGTGCCAGCAGGTACACAGGAAAGAATGAAAAACTGTTTTTT.

The chain has TRBV7-8 and TRBJ2-7; tentative D call: TRBD2 (5 bases). There are 15 residues in the CDR3. The V and J ends lost 5 bases and 3 bases respectively, with 17 bases between them. The germline V gene has CDR1 SGHVS and CDR2 FQNEAQ. For the CDR3, the DNA is TGTGCCAGCAGCAACCGCGGGCGGGTCAACTACGAGCAGTACTTC. Protein product: CASSNRGRVNYEQYF.

The rearrangement uses TRBV15 and TRBJ2-3; 7 bases agree with TRBD2. The CDR3 covers 17 residues. The germline gives CDR1 LNHNV, CDR2 YYDKDF (reference sequence). The J segment lost 1 base and the V segment lost 1 base, leaving 8 bases of the junction unmatched. The CDR3 protein is CATSRGGTSVGTDTQYF. CDR3 sequence (DNA): TGTGCCACCAGCAGAGGCGGCACTAGCGTAGGCACAGATACGCAGTATTTT.